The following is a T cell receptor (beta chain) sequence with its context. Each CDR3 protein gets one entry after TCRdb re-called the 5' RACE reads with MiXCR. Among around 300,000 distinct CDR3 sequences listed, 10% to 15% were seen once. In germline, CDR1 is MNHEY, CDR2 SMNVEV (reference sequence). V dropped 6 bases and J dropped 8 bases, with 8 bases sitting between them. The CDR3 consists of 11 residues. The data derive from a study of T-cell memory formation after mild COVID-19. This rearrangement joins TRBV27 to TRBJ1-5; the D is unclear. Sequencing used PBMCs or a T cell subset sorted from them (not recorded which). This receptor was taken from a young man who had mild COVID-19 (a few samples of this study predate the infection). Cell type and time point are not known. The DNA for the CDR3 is TGTGCCAGCAGGGGGTGGGAGCCCCAGCATTTT. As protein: CASRGWEPQHF.